Presented here are 26 T cell receptor beta chains from one specimen sequenced in a study of cytomegalovirus exposure and HLA in healthy donors. PCR used 60 Vbeta primers and 13 Jbeta primers. Produced via immunoSEQ multiplex PCR; TCRdb's table is partial and in-frame only. Here the sample spans some 140,000 clones, 60% to 75% being singletons. The sample comprised PBMCs. All receptors come from a man between 18 and 35 years old in good health and CMV-seronegative.

The chain is built from TRBV2 and TRBJ1-6; 10 nucleotides match TRBD1. J lost 8 bases, V lost 6 bases, and 4 bases had no gene match. The CDR3 has 14 residues. Per germline, CDR1 SNHLY and CDR2 FYNNEI. This CDR3 is CASRTGTGDSPLHF. Written as DNA, the CDR3 is TGTGCCAGCAGAACCGGGACAGGGGATTCACCCCTCCACTTT.

The gene calls are TRBV30 and TRBJ2-1; TRBD1 agrees at 7 bases. The ends lost 2 bases at V and 3 bases at J; junction bases unmatched: 4. Germline lookup yields CDR1 GTSNPN and CDR2 SVGIG (reference sequence). The CDR3 is 14 residues long. The CDR3: CAWSSDRVYNEQFF. As DNA, the CDR3 is TGTGCCTGGAGTAGTGACAGGGTCTACAATGAGCAGTTCTTC.

The chain couples TRBV5-8 to TRBJ1-2; perhaps TRBD1 as D (5 bases). The CDR3 covers 15 residues. Germline V gene sequence: CDR1 SGHTS, CDR2 YDEGEE. Trimming left V 0 bases short and J 2 bases short, with 11 bases between. The CDR3 DNA follows: TGTGCCAGCAGCTTGGTGCGGGGGACCAACTATGGCTACACCTTC. This gives the protein CASSLVRGTNYGYTF.

Written as DNA, the CDR3 is TGTGCCAGCATTCCGACTAGCGGGGTCTACAATGAGCAGTTCTTC. Its protein is CASIPTSGVYNEQFF. This rearrangement joins TRBV6-6 to TRBJ2-1; 11 bases agree with TRBD2. The CDR3 sequence is 15 residues long. In germline, CDR1 is MNHNY, CDR2 SVGAGI (reference sequence). Losses at the gene ends were 7 bases for V and 3 bases for J; bases not matched to a gene: 5.

The gene calls are TRBV10-3 and TRBJ1-1; D not resolved. CDR1 and CDR2 from the germline V gene are ENHRY and SYGVKD. The length of the CDR3 is 13 residues. The V end lost 4 bases, the J end lost 1 base, and 7 bases lay between the germline ends. CDR3 sequence reads: CAISVEGNTEAFF. The CDR3 region has the DNA TGTGCCATCAGTGTGGAGGGGAACACTGAAGCTTTCTTT.

This clone was picked up a small number of times. The chain couples TRBV11-2 to TRBJ1-1; TRBD1 might be the D (6 bases). The CDR3 consists of 16 residues. Germline CDR1 SGHAT, CDR2 FQNNGV. The ends were cut back, 1 base at V and 11 bases at J, with 23 bases in the middle. The CDR3 reads CASSLGYELGHLEAFF. CDR3 DNA: TGTGCCAGCAGCTTAGGGTACGAATTGGGACACCTCGAGGCTTTCTTT.

The V call is TRBV6-6, the J call TRBJ2-5, with 11 bases identical to TRBD1. Judging by the DNA end, TRBJ2-7 fits better; the J call may be wrong. The CDR3 totals 15 residues. Germline CDR1 MNHNY, CDR2 SVGAGI (reference sequence). CDR3 sequence (DNA): TGTGCCAGCAGTTACCGGGACAGGGGGATCTACGAGCAGTACTTC. It encodes CASSYRDRGIYEQYF.

In this sample, this clone turned up a few times. The V gene is TRBV2, the J gene TRBJ1-2; TRBD1 matches at 10 bases. The CDR3 spans 14 residues. Germline V gene sequence: CDR1 SNHLY, CDR2 FYNNEI. The V gene end was trimmed by 8 bases and the J gene end by 4 bases; junction bases not matched to a gene: 7. Written as DNA, the CDR3 is TGTGCCAGCGTACCCCGGGACAGGGGCTATGGCTACACCTTC. Translation: CASVPRDRGYGYTF.

This clone occurred once. The rearrangement links TRBV7-8 to TRBJ1-5; weak D call: TRBD1 (6 bases). Germline values: CDR1 SGHVS, CDR2 FQNEAQ. V shed 2 bases and J shed 1 base, with 9 bases lying between them. This CDR3 is built from 15 residues. The DNA for the CDR3 is TGTGCCAGCAGCTTAATCAGGGGAAGCAATCAGCCCCAGCATTTT. Its protein is CASSLIRGSNQPQHF.

The chain recombines TRBV5-1 with TRBJ2-2, with D unclear. This CDR3 comprises 15 residues. V was trimmed by 4 bases and J by 0 bases, leaving 10 bases between them. CDR1 is SGHRS and CDR2 is YFSETQ in the germline V gene. The CDR3 DNA sequence: TGCGCCAGCAGCGCGACTCTCTCGAACACCGGGGAGCTGTTTTTT. Translating it yields CASSATLSNTGELFF.

V gene TRBV27 combines with J gene TRBJ1-1; D is ambiguous. V dropped 6 bases and J dropped 5 bases, with 13 bases sitting between them. CDR1 is MNHEY, CDR2 SMNVEV, per germline (reference sequence). CDR3 length: 13 amino acids. This chain's CDR3 is CASRSTVWTEAFF. In DNA, the CDR3 is TGTGCCAGCAGATCAACAGTTTGGACTGAAGCTTTCTTT.

The table lists this clone with a count of one. J is TRBJ1-3 and V is TRBV28; D is undetermined. V lost 3 bases and J lost 0, with 6 bases in between. The CDR3 consists of 14 residues. CDR1 is MDHEN and CDR2 is SYDVKM in the germline V gene. The CDR3 bases are TGTGCCAGCAGTTTGGTGAGCTCTGGAAACACCATATATTTT. Protein product: CASSLVSSGNTIYF.

The rearrangement joins TRBV11-3 to TRBJ2-3, with 11 bases identical to TRBD1. The CDR3 length is 13 residues. V gave up 7 bases and J gave up 5 bases; unmatched junction bases: 2. Looked up from germline, CDR1 is SGHNT and CDR2 is YENEEA. The CDR3 protein is CASKDRGQDTQYF. The CDR3 DNA is TGTGCCAGCAAGGACAGGGGGCAAGATACGCAGTATTTT.

The gene calls are TRBV7-2 and TRBJ2-3; 8 positions match TRBD2. The CDR3 length is 15 residues. Per the germline V gene, CDR1 is SGHTA and CDR2 is FQGNSA. After removal of 4 bases from V and 0 bases from J, the junction contained 3 bases not matched to a gene. Here the CDR3 reads CASSSRGASTDTQYF. In nucleotides, the CDR3 is TGTGCCAGCAGCTCGCGGGGGGCTAGCACAGATACGCAGTATTTT.

J is TRBJ1-2 and V is TRBV27; 7 bases fit TRBD1. The germline CDR1 and CDR2 sequences are MNHEY and SMNVEV (reference sequence). The CDR3 is made up of 12 amino acids. The junction had 6 bases not matched to a gene; V was cut back by 6 bases and J by 8 bases. The CDR3: CASSQGGWGYTF. The DNA for the CDR3 is TGTGCCAGCAGCCAAGGGGGCTGGGGCTACACCTTC.

The chain combines TRBV5-4 with TRBJ2-4; no reliable D call. Germline V gives CDR1 SGHNT, CDR2 YYREEE (reference sequence). The CDR3 has 12 residues. V lost 3 bases and J 8 bases, leaving 9 bases between the germline ends. The CDR3 protein is CASSSPQDIQYF. The CDR3 DNA is TGTGCCAGCAGCTCCCCCCAGGACATTCAGTACTTC.

This chain connects TRBV6-5 to TRBJ1-5; 9 bases line up with TRBD1. This CDR3 region has 15 residues. Germline assignment: CDR1 MNHEY and CDR2 SVGAGI. Trimming cost V 5 bases and J 4 bases; bases outside gene matches: 6. CDR3 residues: CASSKTGTGNQPQHF. CDR3 in DNA: TGTGCCAGCAGTAAAACAGGGACAGGGAATCAGCCCCAGCATTTT.

The rearrangement links TRBV5-5 to TRBJ1-6; D gene ambiguous. CDR1 and CDR2 (germline): SGHKS, YYEKEE (reference sequence). The V gene lost 5 bases and the J gene lost 12 bases, with 12 bases spanning the gap. The CDR3 extends over 12 amino acids. CDR3 coding DNA: TGTGCCAGCAGACCCGATCCCGGACCCCTCCACTTT. Translation gives CASRPDPGPLHF.

The chain recombines TRBV6-5 with TRBJ2-1; D gene unclear. Germline V gene data show CDR1 as MNHEY and CDR2 as SVGAGI. Trimming removed 4 bases from V and 4 bases from J, with 14 bases in between. This CDR3 has 15 residues. The CDR3 reads CASSFTPPNYNEQFF. Written as DNA, the CDR3 is TGTGCCAGCAGTTTTACTCCACCGAATTACAATGAGCAGTTCTTC.

The J gene is TRBJ2-5, the V gene TRBV6-1; 8 bases map to TRBD2. V dropped 4 bases and J dropped 2; count of bases not matched to a gene: 3. The length of the CDR3 is 14 residues. The germline V gene encodes CDR1 MNHNS and CDR2 SASEGT. CDR3 sequence: CASSAGGLQETQYF. CDR3 coding DNA: TGTGCCAGCAGTGCGGGGGGGCTGCAAGAGACCCAGTACTTC.

This rearrangement joins TRBV7-2 to TRBJ2-7; a possible D gene is TRBD2 (7 bases). This CDR3 is 15 amino acids long. Germline loops: CDR1 SGHTA, CDR2 FQGNSA. V lost 5 bases to trimming and J lost 6 bases, with 20 bases between them. The CDR3 spells CASSPPGGLSVEQYF. The CDR3, as DNA: TGTGCCAGCAGCCCCCCGGGGGGCCTATCGGTCGAGCAGTACTTC.

This chain links TRBV9 with TRBJ2-1; maybe TRBD2 (6 bases). Germline V gives CDR1 SGDLS, CDR2 YYNGEE. Trimming left V 4 bases short and J 8 bases short, with 25 bases between. The CDR3 is made up of 17 amino acids. The CDR3 DNA reads TGTGCCAGCAGCTCCAGCCTGGCTGGGGGGAAGTGGGATGAGCAGTTCTTC. Residues: CASSSSLAGGKWDEQFF. Complete variable domain (other parts from reference TRBV9 and TRBJ2-1): DSGVTQTPKHLITATGQRVTLRCSPRSGDLSVYWYQQSLDQGLQFLIQYYNGEERAKGNILERFSAQQFPDLHSELNLSSLELGDSALYFCASSSSLAGGKWDEQFFGPGTRLTVL.

The J gene is TRBJ1-1, the V gene TRBV19; D is possibly TRBD1 (5 bases). Trimming removed 4 bases at V and 0 bases at J, with 12 bases between. CDR3 length: 15 amino acids. Germline CDR1 LNHDA, CDR2 SQIVND (reference sequence). The CDR3 loop reads CASSKADSMNTEAFF. CDR3 sequence (DNA): TGTGCCAGTAGTAAGGCAGACAGCATGAACACTGAAGCTTTCTTT.

V usage is TRBV4-1 and J usage is TRBJ2-1, with TRBD2 identical over 14 bases. Germline lookup yields CDR1 MGHRA and CDR2 YSYEKL. The CDR3 loop spans 19 amino acids. The V segment lost 3 bases and the J segment 9 bases; nucleotides outside the gene matches: 16. DNA of the CDR3: TGCGCCAGCAGCCACCGGACTAGCGGGGGGACTCGGGGTATAGGTGAGCAGTTCTTC. This encodes CASSHRTSGGTRGIGEQFF.

The J gene is TRBJ1-4, the V gene TRBV7-9; 10 nucleotides line up with TRBD1. Germline trimming cut 4 bases from V and 3 bases from J; bases unmatched to any gene: 8. The CDR3 sequence is 17 residues long. CDR1 and CDR2 from the germline V gene are SEHNR and FQNEAQ (reference sequence). This chain's CDR3 is CASSSQRQGAANEKLFF. The CDR3 nucleotides read TGTGCCAGCAGCTCCCAAAGACAGGGGGCAGCTAATGAAAAACTGTTTTTT.

The chain has TRBV28 and TRBJ1-6; TRBD1 aligns across 8 bases. CDR3 length: 16 residues. The germline CDR1 and CDR2 sequences are MDHEN and SYDVKM. The J segment lost 6 bases and the V segment lost 2 bases, leaving 6 bases of the junction unmatched. CDR3 bases: TGTGCCAGCAGTTTACCGTCGACAGGGGTTAATTCACCCCTCCACTTT. Protein product: CASSLPSTGVNSPLHF.